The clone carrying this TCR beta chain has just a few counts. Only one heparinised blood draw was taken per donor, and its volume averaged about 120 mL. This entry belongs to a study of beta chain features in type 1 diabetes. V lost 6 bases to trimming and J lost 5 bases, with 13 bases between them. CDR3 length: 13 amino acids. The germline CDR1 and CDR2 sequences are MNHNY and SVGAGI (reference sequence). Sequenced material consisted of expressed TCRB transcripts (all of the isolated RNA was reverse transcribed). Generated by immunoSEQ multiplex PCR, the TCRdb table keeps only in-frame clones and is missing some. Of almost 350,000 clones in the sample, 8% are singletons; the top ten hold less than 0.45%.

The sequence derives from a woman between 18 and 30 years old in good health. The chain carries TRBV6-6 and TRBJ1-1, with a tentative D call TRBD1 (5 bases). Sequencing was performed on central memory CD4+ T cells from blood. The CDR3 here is CASSPGGRTEAFF. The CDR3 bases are TGTGCCAGCAGCCCGGGGGGAAGAACTGAAGCTTTCTTT.